This entry describes one T cell receptor beta chain. No cognate antigen has been identified for it. Nothing much larger sits one base from this clone, and base qualities are not available. TCRbeta CDR3 regions were amplified from genomic DNA using the immunoSEQ Assay, a bias-controlled multiplex PCR. The original methods were these. Within the assay, amplification of reference gene primers was used to estimate how many nucleated cells each sample contained. To quantify the absolute abundance of each unique TCRbeta CDR3 rearrangement, sequence reads were collapsed and filtered. For each sample, productive Simpson clonality was calculated as the square root of Simpson's diversity index over productive rearrangements. The table comes from immuneACCESS by way of TCRdb, which keeps in-frame sequences with V and J called. Part of the clones is missing from these tables; in studies checked, under half for an unresolved V gene and the rest for unknown reasons. V, J and clone size were drawn from that table, and D and trimming were deduced from the DNA. Present in this sample are about 400,000 clones, 88% of which were seen just once. Over 2% of the sample lies in the top ten.

CDR1 and CDR2 are read off the germline V gene as MNHNS and SASEGT. Trimming takes 4 bases from V and 6 bases from J, and the germline ends sit 10 bases apart. The CDR3, cysteine through phenylalanine, is 14 amino acids long. Only the CDR3 portion is preserved as DNA: 42 bases, with reading frame beginning at the first base. Participants in the prospective study were aged roughly 18 to 100 years, lived in 20 to 25 United States geographic areas, and enrolled through a virtual design. Cohort assignment in the prospective study relied on participant-reported clinical history from a screening survey and a study questionnaire. In the prospective study, mobile phlebotomists collected whole blood, serum and a nasopharyngeal or oropharyngeal swab from each participant. Additional blood draws and questionnaires over an approximately two-month period could optionally be provided by prospective study participants. Prospective study blood samples were shipped either frozen or at room temperature before DNA extraction.

These data originate in a study of blood T cell repertoires in COVID-19 (dated by TCRdb to about 2020). About the study as a whole: The collaborator samples originated in the United States, Italy and Spain and spanned the acute and convalescent phases of COVID-19. The sample metadata nearly always contained a de-identified subject ID, COVID-19 status, age in years and sex. Subjects who had been exposed to COVID-19, were actively infected with it, or had recovered from it provided the deeply sampled blood TCRbeta repertoires that made up the dataset. The prospective study material was composed of cDNA or gDNA derived from T cells, B-cell-depleted T cells, or PBMCs. The samples were drawn from two sources: the first 160 participants of the ongoing ImmuneRACE study, and 1,254 subjects contributed by 6 global collaborators. Where available, HLA class I and class II types were obtained from metadata supplied by the sample provider rather than from assay-based typing. The repertoires were released in a freely available public database meant as a resource for research on the immune response to SARS-CoV-2.

Results and caveats for the whole study, not just this receptor: The amount of clinical and demographic metadata varied by source and participant and was provided uncurated.

The source of this sequence is a woman aged 40 to 50 with acute COVID-19. The V gene is TRBV6-1 and the J gene is TRBJ1-6; the D gene lacks a confident call. Input material: PBMCs or T cells enriched from blood (not recorded which). CDR3 protein: CASSVAESNSPLHF. In nucleotide form, the sequence is TGTGCCAGCAGTGTAGCAGAGTCTAATTCACCCCTCCACTTT.